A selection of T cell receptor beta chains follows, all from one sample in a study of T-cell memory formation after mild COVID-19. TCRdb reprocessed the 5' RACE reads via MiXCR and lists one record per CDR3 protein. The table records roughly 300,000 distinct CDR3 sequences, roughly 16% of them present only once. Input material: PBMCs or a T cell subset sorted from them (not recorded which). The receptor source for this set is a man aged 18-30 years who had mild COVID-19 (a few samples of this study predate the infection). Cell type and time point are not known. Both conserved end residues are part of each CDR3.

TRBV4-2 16 CASSQEATGGSNEQFF
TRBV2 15 CASSQKRGGPDTQYF
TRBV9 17 CASSVGPSGVLQDTQYF
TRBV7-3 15 CASSLGAANTGELFF
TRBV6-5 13 CASSYGGSYGYTF
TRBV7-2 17 CASSPPGTSGGLKTQYF
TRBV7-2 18 CASSTGRTSGGPADTQYF
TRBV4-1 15 CASRPGGAITGELFF
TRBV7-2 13 CASSLVDNTEAFF
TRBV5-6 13 CASSFGAKETQYF
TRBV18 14 CASSPLTGSYGYTF
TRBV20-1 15 CSAGAGLAATDTQYF
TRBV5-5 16 CASSPITSGGTYEQYF
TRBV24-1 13 CATSDPTGAGYTF
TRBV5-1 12 CASSSGASEQYF
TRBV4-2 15 CASSPGPSFKETQYF
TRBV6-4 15 CASPGQGVFTDTQYF